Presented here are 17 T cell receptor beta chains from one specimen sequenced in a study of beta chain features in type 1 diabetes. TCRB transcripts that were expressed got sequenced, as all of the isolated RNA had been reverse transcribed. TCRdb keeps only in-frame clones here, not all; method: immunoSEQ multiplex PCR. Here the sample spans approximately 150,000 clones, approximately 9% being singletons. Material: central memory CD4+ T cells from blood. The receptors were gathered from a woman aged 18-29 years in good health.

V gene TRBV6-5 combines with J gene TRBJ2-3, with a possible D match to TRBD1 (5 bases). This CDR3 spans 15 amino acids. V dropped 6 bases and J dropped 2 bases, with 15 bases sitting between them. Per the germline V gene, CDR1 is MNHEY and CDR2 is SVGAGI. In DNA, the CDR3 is TGTGCCAGCAGCTTTTCAGGACAACCCACAGATACGCAGTATTTT. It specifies CASSFSGQPTDTQYF.

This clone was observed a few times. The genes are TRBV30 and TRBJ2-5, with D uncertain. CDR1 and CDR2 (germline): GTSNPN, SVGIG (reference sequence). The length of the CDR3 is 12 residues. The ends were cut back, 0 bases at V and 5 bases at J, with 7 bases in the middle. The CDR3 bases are TGTGCCTGGAGTGTACGGTGGGAGACCCAGTACTTC. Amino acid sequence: CAWSVRWETQYF.

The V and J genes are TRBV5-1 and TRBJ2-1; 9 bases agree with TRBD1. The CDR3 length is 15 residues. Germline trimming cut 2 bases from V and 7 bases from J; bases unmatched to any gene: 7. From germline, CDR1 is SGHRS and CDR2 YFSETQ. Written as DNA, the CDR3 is TGCGCCAGCAGCTTTTCCGGGACAGGGCGTAATGAGCAGTTCTTC. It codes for CASSFSGTGRNEQFF.

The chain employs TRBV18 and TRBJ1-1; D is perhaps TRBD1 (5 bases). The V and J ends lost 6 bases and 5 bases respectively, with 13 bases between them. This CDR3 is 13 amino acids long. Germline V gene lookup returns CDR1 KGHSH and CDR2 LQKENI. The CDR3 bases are TGTGCCAGCTCGCGTCAGGGATGGACTGAAGCTTTCTTT. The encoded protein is CASSRQGWTEAFF.

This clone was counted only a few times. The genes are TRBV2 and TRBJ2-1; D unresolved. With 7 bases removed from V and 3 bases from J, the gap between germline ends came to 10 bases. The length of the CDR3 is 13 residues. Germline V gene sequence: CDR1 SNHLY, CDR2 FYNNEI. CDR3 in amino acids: CASKVQLYNEQFF. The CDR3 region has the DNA TGTGCCAGCAAAGTACAGCTCTACAATGAGCAGTTCTTC.

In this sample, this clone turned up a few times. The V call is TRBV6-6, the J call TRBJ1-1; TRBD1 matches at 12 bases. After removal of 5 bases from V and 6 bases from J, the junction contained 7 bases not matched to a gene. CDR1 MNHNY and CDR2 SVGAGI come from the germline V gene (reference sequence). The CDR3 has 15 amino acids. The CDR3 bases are TGTGCCAGCAGTCCCGGGACAGGGGGCGCGGCTGAAGCTTTCTTT. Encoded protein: CASSPGTGGAAEAFF.

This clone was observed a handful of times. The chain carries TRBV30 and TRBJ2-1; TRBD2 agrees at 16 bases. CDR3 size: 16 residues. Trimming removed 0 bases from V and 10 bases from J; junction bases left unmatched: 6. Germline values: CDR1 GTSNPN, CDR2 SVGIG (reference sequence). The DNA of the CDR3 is TGTGCCTGGAGTGTCGGGACTAGCGGGAGGGTATGGGAGCAGTTCTTC. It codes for CAWSVGTSGRVWEQFF. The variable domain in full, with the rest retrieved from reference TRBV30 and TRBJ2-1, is SQTIHQWPATLVQPVGSPLSLECTVEGTSNPNLYWYRQAAGRGLQLLFYSVGIGQISSEVPQNLSASRPQDRQFILSSKKLLLSDSGFYLCAWSVGTSGRVWEQFFGPGTRLTVL.

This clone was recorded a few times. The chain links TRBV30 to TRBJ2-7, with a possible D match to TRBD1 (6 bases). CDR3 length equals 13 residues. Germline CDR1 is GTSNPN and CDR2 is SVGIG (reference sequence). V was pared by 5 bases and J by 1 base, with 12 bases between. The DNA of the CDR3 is TGTGCCTGGGGCGGACAGTATTCCTACGAGCAGTACTTC. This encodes CAWGGQYSYEQYF.

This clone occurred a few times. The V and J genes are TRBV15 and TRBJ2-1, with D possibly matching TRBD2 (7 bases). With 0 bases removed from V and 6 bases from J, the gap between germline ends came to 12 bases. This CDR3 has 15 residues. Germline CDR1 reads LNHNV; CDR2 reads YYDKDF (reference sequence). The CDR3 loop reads CATSRDLGGRNEQFF. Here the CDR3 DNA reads TGTGCCACCAGCAGAGATCTCGGGGGGCGCAATGAGCAGTTCTTC. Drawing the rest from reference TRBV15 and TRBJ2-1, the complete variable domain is DAMVIQNPRYQVTQFGKPVTLSCSQTLNHNVMYWYQQKSSQAPKLLFHYYDKDFNNEADTPDNFQSRRPNTSFCFLDIRSPGLGDTAMYLCATSRDLGGRNEQFFGPGTRLTVL.

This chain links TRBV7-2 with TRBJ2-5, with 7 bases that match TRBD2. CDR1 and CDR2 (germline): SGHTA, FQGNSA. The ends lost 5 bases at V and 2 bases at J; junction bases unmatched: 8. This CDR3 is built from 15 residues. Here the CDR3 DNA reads TGTGCCAGCAGCCCCCAGGGTAGCGGGCAAGAGACCCAGTACTTC. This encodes CASSPQGSGQETQYF.

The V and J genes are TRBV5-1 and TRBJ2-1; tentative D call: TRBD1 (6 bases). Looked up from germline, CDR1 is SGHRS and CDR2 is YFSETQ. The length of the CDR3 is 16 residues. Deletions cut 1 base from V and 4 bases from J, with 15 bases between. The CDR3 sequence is CASSLSGDPLYNEQFF. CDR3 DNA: TGCGCCAGCAGCTTGTCAGGGGACCCCCTTTACAATGAGCAGTTCTTC.

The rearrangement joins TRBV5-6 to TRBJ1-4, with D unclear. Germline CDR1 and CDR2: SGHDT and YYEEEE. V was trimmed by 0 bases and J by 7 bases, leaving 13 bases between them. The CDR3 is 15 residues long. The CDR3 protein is CASSLDGAGGEKLFF. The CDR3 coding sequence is TGTGCCAGCAGCTTGGACGGAGCTGGTGGTGAAAAACTGTTTTTT.

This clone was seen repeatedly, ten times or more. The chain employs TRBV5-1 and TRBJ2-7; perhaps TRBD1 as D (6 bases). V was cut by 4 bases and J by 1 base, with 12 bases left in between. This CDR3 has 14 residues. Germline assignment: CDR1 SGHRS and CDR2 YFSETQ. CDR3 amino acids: CASSMRQASYEQYF. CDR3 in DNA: TGCGCCAGCAGCATGAGACAGGCTTCCTACGAGCAGTACTTC.

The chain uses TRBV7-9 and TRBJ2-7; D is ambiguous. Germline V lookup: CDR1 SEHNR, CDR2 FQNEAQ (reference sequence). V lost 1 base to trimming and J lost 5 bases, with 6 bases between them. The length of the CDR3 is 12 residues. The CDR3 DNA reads TGTGCCAGCAGCTTAGGATCGGACGAGCAGTACTTC. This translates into CASSLGSDEQYF.

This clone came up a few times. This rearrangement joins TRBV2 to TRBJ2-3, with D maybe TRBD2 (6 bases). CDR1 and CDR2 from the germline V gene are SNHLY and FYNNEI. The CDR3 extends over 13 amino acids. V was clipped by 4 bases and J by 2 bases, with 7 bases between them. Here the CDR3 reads CASSGLVTDTQYF. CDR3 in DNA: TGTGCCAGCAGTGGACTAGTCACAGATACGCAGTATTTT.

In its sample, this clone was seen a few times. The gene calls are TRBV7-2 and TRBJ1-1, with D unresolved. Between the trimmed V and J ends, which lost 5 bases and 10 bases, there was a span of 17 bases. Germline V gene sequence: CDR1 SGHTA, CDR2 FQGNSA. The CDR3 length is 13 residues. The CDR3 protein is CASSPRSTAGAFF. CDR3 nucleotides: TGTGCCAGCAGCCCGCGATCGACTGCGGGAGCTTTCTTT.

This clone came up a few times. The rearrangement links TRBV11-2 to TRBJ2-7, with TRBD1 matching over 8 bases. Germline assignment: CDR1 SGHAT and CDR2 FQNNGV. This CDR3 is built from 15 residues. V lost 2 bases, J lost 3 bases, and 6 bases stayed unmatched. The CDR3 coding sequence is TGTGCCAGCAGCTTATTAGGACAGGGTGACTACGAGCAGTACTTC. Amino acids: CASSLLGQGDYEQYF.